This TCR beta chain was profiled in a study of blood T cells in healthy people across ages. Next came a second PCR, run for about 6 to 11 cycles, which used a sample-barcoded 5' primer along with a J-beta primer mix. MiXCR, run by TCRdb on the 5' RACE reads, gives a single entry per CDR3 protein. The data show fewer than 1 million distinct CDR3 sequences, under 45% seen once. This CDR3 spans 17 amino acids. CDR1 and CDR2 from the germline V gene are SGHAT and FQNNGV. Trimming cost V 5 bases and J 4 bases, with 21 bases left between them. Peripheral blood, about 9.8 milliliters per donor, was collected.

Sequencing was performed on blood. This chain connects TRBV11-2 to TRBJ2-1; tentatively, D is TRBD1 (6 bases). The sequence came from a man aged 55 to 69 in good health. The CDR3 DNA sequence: TGTGCCAGCAGCCTCCTTTGGGGACACAACCCGTACAATGAGCAGTTCTTC. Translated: CASSLLWGHNPYNEQFF.